The 5 T cell receptor beta chains presented below share a single source sample, sequenced in a study of shared clonotypes between healthy human individuals. The repertoire was sequenced with immunoSEQ multiplex PCR; TCRdb's copy has only in-frame clones and lacks some. The sample has a few million clones; roughly 95% are singletons. CD45RO-negative cells were positively selected for CCR7, leaving out terminally differentiated effector memory CD45RA+ cells. Sequencing was performed on naive CD8+ T cells from PBMCs. The source is a man aged 18 to 30 in good health. Some clones in this sample may be carry-over from other donors' samples.

The chain couples TRBV18 to TRBJ1-4, with a tentative D call TRBD1 (5 bases). From germline, CDR1 is KGHSH and CDR2 LQKENI. V lost 6 bases and J lost 6, with 17 bases in between. The CDR3 has 15 residues. The CDR3, as DNA: TGTGCCAGCTCGGCTCTCGAGGTGGGGGATGAAAAACTGTTTTTT. Protein product: CASSALEVGDEKLFF.

The chain is built from TRBV28 and TRBJ2-2, with 7 positions matching TRBD1. V lost 4 bases and J lost 2; bases outside the gene matches: 4. Per the germline V gene, CDR1 is MDHEN and CDR2 is SYDVKM. This CDR3 region has 15 residues. DNA of the CDR3: TGTGCCAGCAGTTATGGGACAGATAACACCGGGGAGCTGTTTTTT. Amino acid sequence: CASSYGTDNTGELFF.

The count of this clone is one. The V gene is TRBV6-1, the J gene TRBJ2-7, with a tentative D call TRBD1 (6 bases). Trimming removed 7 bases at V and 3 bases at J, with 10 bases between. Germline loops: CDR1 MNHNS, CDR2 SASEGT. The CDR3 sequence is 12 residues long. The CDR3 sequence: CASTPGVYEQYF. The CDR3 nucleotides are TGTGCCAGCACCCCAGGGGTCTACGAGCAGTACTTC.

The chain employs TRBV9 and TRBJ2-1; 8 bases align to TRBD2. Looked up from germline, CDR1 is SGDLS and CDR2 is YYNGEE. CDR3 size: 18 residues. The V and J ends lost 4 bases and 0 bases, in that order; junction bases with no gene match: 12. This chain's CDR3 is CASSPDPRTSGSYNEQFF. CDR3 bases: TGTGCCAGCAGCCCCGACCCGCGAACTAGCGGCTCCTACAATGAGCAGTTCTTC.

V usage is TRBV5-4 and J usage is TRBJ2-7; D may be TRBD2 (6 bases). There are 17 residues in the CDR3. The germline V gene has CDR1 SGHNT and CDR2 YYREEE (reference sequence). V shed 4 bases and J shed 6 bases, with 26 bases lying between them. Here the CDR3 DNA reads TGTGCCAGCAGCCCCGAGGGCGTTGGGGGAGGTGTGACCGAGCAGTACTTC. This encodes CASSPEGVGGGVTEQYF.